Below, one TCR beta chain is given with its context. Its antigen is still unknown. These data originate in a study of CXCR3-negative and CXCR3-positive naive CD8 T cells. The study's findings and limits: Hydrophobicity of TRB CDR3s was greater in CXCR3-positive naive cells than in CXCR3-negative naive cells.

5' RACE that incorporated UMI labels was used to prepare the TRB cDNA libraries. TCRdb reprocessed the 5' RACE reads and reports one entry per CDR3 protein, with no DNA. The sample totals 65,000 to 75,000 distinct CDR3 sequences. Sequencing input: naive CXCR3+ CD8+ T cells from blood. The subset is: CD45RO-CCR7+CD27+CD95- naive CD8+ T cells expressing CXCR3 (TNR3+). The source is a human donor in good health. Some clones in this sample may be carry-over from other donors' samples.

The CDR3 reads CASSFTDSPYEQYF. This chain uses TRBV5-5 with TRBJ2-7. The CDR3 has 14 amino acids. CDR1 is SGHKS and CDR2 is YYEKEE in the germline V gene (reference sequence).